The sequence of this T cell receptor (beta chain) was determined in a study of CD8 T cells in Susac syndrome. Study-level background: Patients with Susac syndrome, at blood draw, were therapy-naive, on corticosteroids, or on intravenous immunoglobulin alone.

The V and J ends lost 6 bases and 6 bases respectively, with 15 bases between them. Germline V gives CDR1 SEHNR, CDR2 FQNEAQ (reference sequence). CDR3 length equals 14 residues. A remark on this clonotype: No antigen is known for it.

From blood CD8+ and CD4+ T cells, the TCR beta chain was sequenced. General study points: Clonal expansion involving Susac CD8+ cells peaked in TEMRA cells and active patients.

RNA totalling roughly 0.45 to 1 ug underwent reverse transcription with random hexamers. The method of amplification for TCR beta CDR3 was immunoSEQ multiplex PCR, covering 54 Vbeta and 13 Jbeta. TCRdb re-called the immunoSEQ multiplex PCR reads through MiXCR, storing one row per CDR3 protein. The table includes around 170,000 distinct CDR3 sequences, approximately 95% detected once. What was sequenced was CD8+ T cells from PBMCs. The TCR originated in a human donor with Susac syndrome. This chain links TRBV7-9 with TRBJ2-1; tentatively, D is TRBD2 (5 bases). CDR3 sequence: CASRRGRAFNEQFF. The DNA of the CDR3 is TGTGCCAGCAGAAGAGGGCGGGCCTTCAATGAGCAGTTCTTC.